The 6 T cell receptor beta chains presented below share a single source sample, sequenced in a study of CD8+CD57+ T cells in acquired aplastic anemia. Flow cytometry had shown expanded CD8+CD57+ cells in the patients chosen for sequencing. Genomic DNA constituted the template upon which TCR beta VDJ and CDR3 profiling was performed. TCRdb re-derived calls from the reads in MiXCR, one entry per CDR3 protein. Among roughly 170,000 distinct CDR3 sequences listed, nearly 50% were seen once. The sample taken for sequencing was sorted CD4+, CD8+, or CD8+CD57+ T cells (not recorded which) from PBMCs. The receptors originated from a human donor with aplastic anemia.

This rearrangement joins TRBV11-2 to TRBJ2-1; D perhaps matches TRBD2 (6 bases). This CDR3 has 15 amino acids. Trimming stripped 3 bases from V and 8 bases from J, with 17 bases between. In germline, CDR1 is SGHAT, CDR2 FQNNGV. This CDR3 reads CASSFRGPRDHEQFF. The CDR3 coding sequence is TGTGCCAGCAGCTTTCGGGGCCCGCGGGACCATGAGCAGTTCTTC.

This clonotype came up a few times. The rearrangement links TRBV24-1 to TRBJ2-2; D is unclear. The CDR3 sequence is 14 residues long. The V end lost 4 bases, the J end lost 6 bases, and 11 bases lay between the germline ends. Germline CDR1 reads KGHDR; CDR2 reads SFDVKD. This CDR3 is CATSDASGAGELFF. In nucleotides, the CDR3 is TGTGCCACCAGTGACGCTTCAGGTGCCGGGGAGCTGTTTTTT.

About this clonotype itself: A clone one base away is much larger, so this may be a read error. The chain links TRBV7-8 to TRBJ1-2, with 9 bases lining up with TRBD1. The CDR3 spans 15 residues. Germline V lookup: CDR1 SGHVS, CDR2 FQNEAQ. The CDR3 reads CASSLDAGTGYGCTF. The CDR3 DNA follows: TGTGCCAGCAGCTTAGACGCCGGGACAGGGTATGGCTGCACCTTC.

This clonotype was seen at least ten times. The rearrangement links TRBV5-5 to TRBJ1-3; D not certain. The V and J ends lost 4 bases and 4 bases respectively, with 12 bases between them. This CDR3 has 14 amino acids. Germline V CDR1 and CDR2: SGHKS, YYEKEE (reference sequence). The CDR3 loop is CASSTGMAGNTIYF. CDR3 sequence (DNA): TGTGCCAGCAGCACGGGTATGGCCGGAAACACCATATATTTT.

This chain links TRBV14 with TRBJ2-7; 8 bases agree with TRBD1. CDR3 size: 16 residues. Germline V gives CDR1 SGHDN, CDR2 FVKESK. Germline trimming cut 2 bases from V and 5 bases from J; bases unmatched to any gene: 11. The CDR3 loop reads CASSQQYETGDNEQYF. In nucleotides, the CDR3 is TGTGCCAGCAGCCAACAGTACGAGACAGGGGACAACGAGCAGTACTTC. The full variable domain, its missing parts supplied by reference TRBV14 and TRBJ2-7, is EAGVTQFPSHSVIEKGQTVTLRCDPISGHDNLYWYRRVMGKEIKFLLHFVKESKQDESGMPNNRFLAERTGGTYSTLKVQPAELEDSGVYFCASSQQYETGDNEQYFGPGTRLTVT.

There are many counts of this clonotype. The rearrangement uses TRBV9 and TRBJ1-3, with D perhaps matching TRBD1 (5 bases). The germline V gene has CDR1 SGDLS and CDR2 YYNGEE. The CDR3 is 15 residues long. The V gene lost 0 bases and the J gene lost 4 bases, with 11 bases spanning the gap. The CDR3: CASSVGRGKGNTIYF. DNA for the CDR3: TGTGCCAGCAGCGTAGGGCGGGGGAAAGGAAACACCATATATTTT. The full variable domain, rest sourced from reference TRBV9 and TRBJ1-3, is DSGVTQTPKHLITATGQRVTLRCSPRSGDLSVYWYQQSLDQGLQFLIQYYNGEERAKGNILERFSAQQFPDLHSELNLSSLELGDSALYFCASSVGRGKGNTIYFGEGSWLTVV.